This TCR beta chain was recorded in a study of long-term antiretroviral therapy in people with HIV. Sequencing used immunoSEQ v3.0 at survey level. The data were produced by immunoSEQ multiplex PCR, yet TCRdb's version contains in-frame clones alone and is incomplete. Of about 29,000 clones in the sample, over 90% are singletons; the top ten hold approximately 10%. The germline CDR1 and CDR2 sequences are SEHNR and FQNEAQ (reference sequence). The length of the CDR3 is 14 residues. V trimming: 5 bases; J trimming: 8 bases; junction bases outside the gene matches: 4. The source of this sequence is a man aged 40-55 years with HIV. The starting material was unsorted PBMCs, obtained 6.2 years after starting antiretroviral therapy. The chain recombines TRBV7-9 with TRBJ1-4; 11 nucleotides agree with TRBD1. The CDR3 loop is CASSPGTGGEKLFF. For the CDR3, the DNA is TGTGCCAGCAGCCCCGGGACAGGGGGAGAAAAACTGTTTTTT.